The rows below give T cell receptor beta chains drawn from one sample of a study of blood T cells in healthy people across ages. MiXCR, applied by TCRdb to the 5' RACE reads, yields one record per CDR3 protein. This sample yields fewer than 2,000,000 distinct CDR3 sequences, of which approximately 39% are seen a single time; about 21% belongs to the top ten. Sequenced: blood. All receptors derive from a human donor in good health. Each CDR3 is given with its conserved first and last residue. The D gene is left open where the match is weak. Clone sizes are given selectively: once, few, many, or a class where the clone is expanded.

j_gene: TRBJ2-3
v_gene: TRBV24-1
abundance: .
d_gene: TRBD2
CDR3aa: CATSDRGGGVDTQYF
CDR3nt: TGTGCCACCAGTGATCGCGGGGGAGGAGTGGATACGCAGTATTTT

j_gene: TRBJ2-1
v_gene: TRBV2
abundance: once
d_gene: .
CDR3aa: CAISRGVSYNEQFF
CDR3nt: TGTGCCATCAGCAGGGGGGTCTCCTACAATGAGCAGTTCTTC

j_gene: TRBJ1-5
v_gene: TRBV6-1
abundance: .
d_gene: .
CDR3aa: CASSERGTRPQHF
CDR3nt: TGTGCCAGCAGTGAAAGGGGGACCAGGCCCCAGCATTTT

j_gene: TRBJ2-7
v_gene: TRBV10-2
abundance: .
d_gene: .
CDR3aa: CASSESVGREAYEQYF
CDR3nt: TGCGCCAGCAGTGAGTCGGTCGGCAGGGAAGCCTACGAGCAGTACTTC

j_gene: TRBJ2-3
v_gene: TRBV7-9
abundance: once
d_gene: TRBD1
CDR3aa: CASSVDRGRQYF
CDR3nt: TGTGCCAGCAGCGTAGACAGGGGTCGACAGTATTTT

j_gene: TRBJ1-1
v_gene: TRBV4-3
abundance: few
d_gene: .
CDR3aa: CASSPNRALGTEAFF
CDR3nt: TGCGCCAGCAGCCCAAACCGGGCCCTGGGGACTGAAGCTTTCTTT

j_gene: TRBJ2-1
v_gene: TRBV7-2
abundance: .
d_gene: .
CDR3aa: CASSLVARGHGEQFF
CDR3nt: TGTGCCAGCAGCTTAGTAGCCCGGGGTCATGGAGAGCAGTTCTTC

j_gene: TRBJ2-1
v_gene: TRBV29-1
abundance: few
d_gene: TRBD1
CDR3aa: CSVSAVQGSSYNEQFF
CDR3nt: TGCAGCGTTTCGGCGGTACAGGGGAGTTCCTACAATGAGCAGTTCTTC

j_gene: TRBJ1-2
v_gene: TRBV6-2/TRBV6-3
abundance: .
d_gene: .
CDR3aa: CASSYEWGLDGYTF
CDR3nt: TGTGCCAGCAGTTACGAGTGGGGGCTAGATGGCTACACCTTC

j_gene: TRBJ1-3
v_gene: TRBV2
abundance: .
d_gene: .
CDR3aa: CASSDDGNTIYF
CDR3nt: TGTGCCAGCAGTGATGACGGAAACACCATATATTTT

j_gene: TRBJ2-5
v_gene: TRBV29-1
abundance: .
d_gene: .
CDR3aa: CSVGTSKETQYF
CDR3nt: TGCAGCGTAGGGACGTCCAAAGAGACCCAGTACTTC

j_gene: TRBJ1-2
v_gene: TRBV6-2/TRBV6-3
abundance: .
d_gene: TRBD1
CDR3aa: CASSDLGQKYGYTF
CDR3nt: TGTGCCAGCAGTGATTTGGGACAGAAATATGGCTACACCTTC

j_gene: TRBJ1-6
v_gene: TRBV6-5
abundance: few
d_gene: .
CDR3aa: CASSRNQGNSPLHF
CDR3nt: TGTGCCAGCAGCCGTAACCAGGGGAATTCACCCCTCCACTTT

j_gene: TRBJ2-1
v_gene: TRBV6-6
abundance: few
d_gene: TRBD1
CDR3aa: CASMGGQVHNEQFF
CDR3nt: TGTGCCAGCATGGGTGGACAGGTTCACAATGAGCAGTTCTTC

j_gene: TRBJ1-2
v_gene: TRBV14
abundance: .
d_gene: .
CDR3aa: CASSQVGAYYGYTF
CDR3nt: TGTGCCAGCAGCCAAGTAGGAGCCTACTATGGCTACACCTTC

j_gene: TRBJ1-1
v_gene: TRBV29-1
abundance: .
d_gene: TRBD1
CDR3aa: CSFQGAQDTEAFF
CDR3nt: TGCAGCTTCCAGGGGGCCCAGGACACTGAAGCTTTCTTT

j_gene: TRBJ2-3
v_gene: TRBV4-1
abundance: once
d_gene: TRBD2
CDR3aa: CASSQVVGGATDTQYF
CDR3nt: TGCGCCAGCAGCCAAGTGGTCGGGGGGGCGACAGATACGCAGTATTTT

j_gene: TRBJ2-3
v_gene: TRBV28
abundance: few
d_gene: .
CDR3aa: CASTIGSATQYF
CDR3nt: TGTGCCAGCACTATAGGGAGCGCTACGCAGTATTTT

j_gene: TRBJ2-3
v_gene: TRBV2
abundance: .
d_gene: .
CDR3aa: CASSYTRGDTQYF
CDR3nt: TGTGCCAGCAGTTACACTAGGGGAGATACGCAGTATTTT

j_gene: TRBJ2-1
v_gene: TRBV7-3
abundance: .
d_gene: .
CDR3aa: CASSLRSDNEQFF
CDR3nt: TGTGCCAGCAGCTTACGGTCAGACAATGAGCAGTTCTTC

j_gene: TRBJ2-4
v_gene: TRBV20-1
abundance: .
d_gene: .
CDR3aa: CSARDKKETLVKNIQYF
CDR3nt: TGCAGTGCTAGAGATAAGAAGGAGACCTTAGTCAAAAACATTCAGTACTTC

j_gene: TRBJ2-7
v_gene: TRBV3-1
abundance: .
d_gene: .
CDR3aa: CASSNRAFSYEQYF
CDR3nt: TGTGCCAGCAGCAACAGAGCCTTCTCCTACGAGCAGTACTTC

j_gene: TRBJ1-2
v_gene: TRBV20-1
abundance: .
d_gene: .
CDR3aa: CSARPGGPGYGYTF
CDR3nt: TGCAGTGCTAGACCGGGGGGCCCTGGGTATGGCTACACCTTC

j_gene: TRBJ2-7
v_gene: TRBV24-1
abundance: .
d_gene: .
CDR3aa: CAASKRTSYEQYF
CDR3nt: TGTGCCGCCAGTAAACGGACATCCTACGAGCAGTACTTC

j_gene: TRBJ2-1
v_gene: TRBV18
abundance: .
d_gene: .
CDR3aa: CASSPVIGLANNEQFF
CDR3nt: TGTGCCAGCTCTCCAGTCATCGGCTTAGCGAACAATGAGCAGTTCTTC

j_gene: TRBJ2-7
v_gene: TRBV4-3
abundance: few
d_gene: TRBD1
CDR3aa: CASSQDRSTGGSYEQYF
CDR3nt: TGCGCCAGCAGCCAAGATCGCTCGACAGGGGGCTCCTACGAGCAGTACTTC

j_gene: TRBJ2-1
v_gene: TRBV2
abundance: few
d_gene: TRBD1
CDR3aa: CASRKPGGHSYNEQFF
CDR3nt: TGTGCCAGCAGGAAGCCAGGGGGCCATTCGTACAATGAGCAGTTCTTC

j_gene: TRBJ2-1
v_gene: TRBV4-3
abundance: .
d_gene: TRBD2
CDR3aa: CASSQDGGLGEGNNEQFF
CDR3nt: TGCGCCAGCAGCCAAGATGGGGGACTAGGAGAGGGGAACAATGAGCAGTTCTTC

j_gene: TRBJ2-7
v_gene: TRBV20-1
abundance: once
d_gene: TRBD2
CDR3aa: CSASGGGQRGDYEQYF
CDR3nt: TGCAGTGCTAGCGGAGGGGGCCAGCGGGGGGATTACGAGCAGTACTTC

j_gene: TRBJ1-2
v_gene: TRBV5-1
abundance: .
d_gene: .
CDR3aa: CASSSNGASNYGYTF
CDR3nt: TGCGCCAGCAGCTCGAACGGGGCCTCTAACTATGGCTACACCTTC

j_gene: TRBJ2-1
v_gene: TRBV20-1
abundance: .
d_gene: TRBD1
CDR3aa: CSAEGQSSYNEQFF
CDR3nt: TGCAGTGCTGAGGGACAGAGCTCCTACAATGAGCAGTTCTTC

j_gene: TRBJ2-7
v_gene: TRBV6-2/TRBV6-3
abundance: few
d_gene: .
CDR3aa: CASSWREAGRRQNYEQYF
CDR3nt: TGTGCCAGCAGTTGGAGGGAGGCGGGTCGACGCCAAAACTACGAGCAGTACTTC

j_gene: TRBJ2-1
v_gene: TRBV29-1
abundance: .
d_gene: TRBD1
CDR3aa: CSVEEEGADEQFF
CDR3nt: TGCAGCGTTGAAGAAGAGGGGGCCGATGAGCAGTTCTTC

j_gene: TRBJ2-5
v_gene: TRBV14
abundance: .
d_gene: .
CDR3aa: CASSQDMIRSETQYF
CDR3nt: TGTGCCAGCAGCCAAGATATGATTAGATCGGAGACCCAGTACTTC

j_gene: TRBJ1-2
v_gene: TRBV7-2
abundance: .
d_gene: TRBD1
CDR3aa: CASTPDRGPGNYGYTF
CDR3nt: TGTGCCAGCACCCCAGACAGGGGACCCGGGAACTATGGCTACACCTTC

j_gene: TRBJ2-1
v_gene: TRBV7-2
abundance: .
d_gene: TRBD1
CDR3aa: CASSSLPGQGFYNEQFF
CDR3nt: TGTGCCAGCAGCTCACTACCGGGACAGGGCTTCTACAATGAGCAGTTCTTC

j_gene: TRBJ2-1
v_gene: TRBV6-2/TRBV6-3
abundance: few
d_gene: .
CDR3aa: CASSAQEYNEQFF
CDR3nt: TGTGCCAGCAGTGCCCAGGAGTACAATGAGCAGTTCTTC

j_gene: TRBJ1-1
v_gene: TRBV5-5
abundance: .
d_gene: .
CDR3aa: CASSLAMTEAFF
CDR3nt: TGTGCCAGCAGCTTAGCGATGACTGAAGCTTTCTTT

j_gene: TRBJ2-7
v_gene: TRBV10-3
abundance: many
d_gene: .
CDR3aa: CAISVGSEQYF
CDR3nt: TGTGCCATCAGTGTGGGGAGCGAGCAGTACTTC

j_gene: TRBJ1-2
v_gene: TRBV25-1
abundance: few
d_gene: .
CDR3aa: CASSELWKMGYTF
CDR3nt: TGTGCCAGCAGTGAATTATGGAAAATGGGCTACACCTTC

j_gene: TRBJ1-2
v_gene: TRBV12-3/TRBV12-4
abundance: .
d_gene: .
CDR3aa: CASSLTLVGVRSGYTF
CDR3nt: TGTGCCAGCAGTTTAACCCTGGTCGGAGTAAGGAGTGGCTACACCTTC

j_gene: TRBJ1-5
v_gene: TRBV7-2
abundance: .
d_gene: TRBD1
CDR3aa: CASSLRTGDGQPQHF
CDR3nt: TGTGCCAGCAGCCTACGGACAGGGGATGGGCAGCCCCAGCATTTT

j_gene: TRBJ2-3
v_gene: TRBV7-2
abundance: few
d_gene: .
CDR3aa: CASSQVGGADTDTQYF
CDR3nt: TGTGCCAGCAGCCAAGTCGGAGGGGCCGACACAGATACGCAGTATTTT

j_gene: TRBJ2-1
v_gene: TRBV20-1
abundance: few
d_gene: .
CDR3aa: CSARQGGYNEQFF
CDR3nt: TGCAGTGCTAGACAGGGGGGATACAATGAGCAGTTCTTC

j_gene: TRBJ1-1
v_gene: TRBV12-3/TRBV12-4
abundance: few
d_gene: .
CDR3aa: CASSRRGRMSFTEAFF
CDR3nt: TGTGCCAGCAGTAGGAGGGGACGGATGAGCTTCACTGAAGCTTTCTTT

j_gene: TRBJ2-1
v_gene: TRBV29-1
abundance: few
d_gene: TRBD1
CDR3aa: CSVEGGQGQFF
CDR3nt: TGCAGCGTTGAGGGAGGACAGGGACAGTTCTTC

j_gene: TRBJ2-3
v_gene: TRBV7-2
abundance: few
d_gene: .
CDR3aa: CASSLGAAEGTQYF
CDR3nt: TGTGCCAGCAGCTTAGGAGCGGCCGAGGGTACGCAGTATTTT

j_gene: TRBJ2-3
v_gene: TRBV7-8
abundance: .
d_gene: .
CDR3aa: CASSLGVDHSTDTQYF
CDR3nt: TGTGCCAGCAGCTTAGGGGTCGACCACAGCACAGATACGCAGTATTTT

j_gene: TRBJ1-2
v_gene: TRBV24-1
abundance: .
d_gene: .
CDR3aa: CATSDPTEAPGYTF
CDR3nt: TGTGCCACCAGTGATCCCACGGAGGCCCCTGGCTACACCTTC

j_gene: TRBJ1-2
v_gene: TRBV7-8
abundance: .
d_gene: .
CDR3aa: CASSLQTDINYGYTF
CDR3nt: TGTGCCAGCAGCTTACAGACAGATATTAACTATGGCTACACCTTC